This is a list of T cell receptor beta chains from one sample in a study of T cells after yellow fever vaccination. TCRdb reprocessed the 5' RACE reads via MiXCR and lists one record per CDR3 protein. The table records around 310,000 distinct CDR3 sequences, 8.7% of them present only once. Here the sequenced sample was PBMCs, taken on the day of the first yellow fever vaccination. The receptors derive from a man younger than 35 who received the YFV17D yellow fever vaccine. Each CDR3 is given with its conserved first and last residue. Fields, in order: J gene, clone size, V gene, D gene, CDR3 DNA, CDR3 protein. The D gene is left open where the match is weak. Size tells how often a clone was seen (once, few, many) or the class of an expanded clone, and some rows leave it out.

J: TRBJ2-7; size: NA; V: TRBV11-1; D: TRBD1; DNA: TGTGCCAGCAGCTTTGTCGGACAGGACTACGAGCAGTACTTC; CDR3: CASSFVGQDYEQYF
J: TRBJ1-6; size: many; V: TRBV7-3; D: NA; DNA: TGTGCCAGCAGCTTAGGTTATGGGGGGTCACCCCTCCACTTT; CDR3: CASSLGYGGSPLHF
J: TRBJ2-4; size: many; V: TRBV29-1; D: NA; DNA: TGCAGGGGACGCTACCGTCTAGGAGTGGAAGCCAAAAACATTCAGTACTTC; CDR3: CRGRYRLGVEAKNIQYF
J: TRBJ1-5; size: many; V: TRBV10-3; D: TRBD1; DNA: TGTGCCATCAGTGGCTCCTCGACAGGGGGATCGGGCAATCAGCCCCAGCATTTT; CDR3: CAISGSSTGGSGNQPQHF
J: TRBJ2-5; size: NA; V: TRBV12-3/TRBV12-4; D: NA; DNA: TGTGCCAGCACAACAAGGAGCGTCCAAGAGACCCAGTACTTC; CDR3: CASTTRSVQETQYF
J: TRBJ1-2; size: many; V: TRBV15; D: NA; DNA: TGTGCCACCAGCAGCCTCTCGTTCGAGCTGGGTGGCTACACCTTC; CDR3: CATSSLSFELGGYTF
J: TRBJ2-3; size: NA; V: TRBV7-2; D: NA; DNA: TGTGCCAGCAGCTCCCAGACGGTCCCCACAGATACGCAGTATTTT; CDR3: CASSSQTVPTDTQYF
J: TRBJ2-7; size: NA; V: TRBV3-1; D: NA; DNA: TGTGCCAGCAGCCAAGGGAGGTCCGAGCAGTACTTC; CDR3: CASSQGRSEQYF
J: TRBJ1-6; size: many; V: TRBV7-8; D: NA; DNA: TGTGCCAGCAGCTTTGGTCCAAGTGAGGGGACCCTCCACTTT; CDR3: CASSFGPSEGTLHF
J: TRBJ2-3; size: many; V: TRBV27; D: TRBD1; DNA: TGTGCCAGCTCGGACAGGGGAGGGGGAGATACGCAGTATTTT; CDR3: CASSDRGGGDTQYF
J: TRBJ2-7; size: many; V: TRBV7-6; D: TRBD1; DNA: TGTGCCAGCAGCCCCTCTGGACAGGGGTTCTCCTACGAGCAGTACTTC; CDR3: CASSPSGQGFSYEQYF
J: TRBJ2-3; size: NA; V: TRBV7-9; D: TRBD1; DNA: TGTGCCAGCAGCTCCGGGACAGGGTGGGGAGATACGCAGTATTTT; CDR3: CASSSGTGWGDTQYF
J: TRBJ2-3; size: NA; V: TRBV4-2; D: TRBD2; DNA: TGTGCCAGCAGCCCCCAGGGGCTAGCGGGGGGACCCCCTAGCACAGATACGCAGTATTTT; CDR3: CASSPQGLAGGPPSTDTQYF
J: TRBJ1-1; size: NA; V: TRBV4-3; D: NA; DNA: TGCGCCAGCAGCCTTCTTGGGAGGGAAATGAACACTGAAGCTTTCTTT; CDR3: CASSLLGREMNTEAFF
J: TRBJ2-3; size: few; V: TRBV2; D: NA; DNA: TGTGCCAGCAGCTGGACGTCTAGTACGCAGTATTTT; CDR3: CASSWTSSTQYF
J: TRBJ1-5; size: NA; V: TRBV7-2; D: NA; DNA: TGTGCCAGCAGCTCTGTGGGGAGCAATCAGCCCCAGCATTTT; CDR3: CASSSVGSNQPQHF
J: TRBJ2-5; size: many; V: TRBV15; D: NA; DNA: TGTGCCACCAGCAGAGATCTTAGGGGTCTCGAGACCCAGTACTTC; CDR3: CATSRDLRGLETQYF
J: TRBJ1-2; size: few; V: TRBV6-6; D: TRBD1; DNA: TGTGCCAGCAGCCACCGGGACAGCAACGGCTACACCTTC; CDR3: CASSHRDSNGYTF
J: TRBJ1-5; size: NA; V: TRBV5-1; D: NA; DNA: TGCGCCAGCAGCCCGGGGTCAGGGGAAGGTCTGCCCCAGCATTTT; CDR3: CASSPGSGEGLPQHF
J: TRBJ1-1; size: many; V: TRBV29-1; D: NA; DNA: TGCAGCTTCGTTTGGAACACTGAAGCTTTCTTT; CDR3: CSFVWNTEAFF
J: TRBJ1-2; size: NA; V: TRBV7-3; D: NA; DNA: TGTGCCAGCAGCCCCGGGGGGCTGCTCTCCTATGGCTACACCTTC; CDR3: CASSPGGLLSYGYTF
J: TRBJ1-3; size: NA; V: TRBV3-1; D: NA; DNA: TGTGCCAGCAGCCAACCAGGCTCTGGAAACACCATATATTTT; CDR3: CASSQPGSGNTIYF
J: TRBJ1-6; size: NA; V: TRBV7-6; D: NA; DNA: TGTGCCAGCAGCTTACGGCAGTATAATTCACCCCTCCACTTT; CDR3: CASSLRQYNSPLHF
J: TRBJ2-1; size: many; V: TRBV5-1; D: TRBD1; DNA: TGCGCCAGCAGCGCCAGGACAGGGGGGAGCTCCTACAATGAGCAGTTCTTC; CDR3: CASSARTGGSSYNEQFF
J: TRBJ1-1; size: NA; V: TRBV7-6; D: TRBD1; DNA: TGTGCCAGCAGCTTGCAGGGGGCCTGGACTGAAGCTTTCTTT; CDR3: CASSLQGAWTEAFF
J: TRBJ2-5; size: few; V: TRBV12-3/TRBV12-4; D: TRBD1; DNA: TGTGCCAGCAGCAGTCAAGGGACAGGGGAAGAGACCCAGTACTTC; CDR3: CASSSQGTGEETQYF
J: TRBJ1-1; size: NA; V: TRBV12-3/TRBV12-4; D: NA; DNA: TGTGCCAGCAGTTTAAGCCTCAGAATGAACACTGAAGCTTTCTTT; CDR3: CASSLSLRMNTEAFF
J: TRBJ1-1; size: few; V: TRBV2; D: TRBD1; DNA: TGTGCCAGCAGGGTTGACAGGGGCCCTTTCTTT; CDR3: CASRVDRGPFF
J: TRBJ2-2; size: few; V: TRBV6-5; D: NA; DNA: TGTGCCAGCAGTTACGGGCAGGGTATCGGGGAGCTGTTTTTT; CDR3: CASSYGQGIGELFF
J: TRBJ2-1; size: once; V: TRBV6-2/TRBV6-3; D: NA; DNA: TGTGCCAGCAGTTCCCTCTCGTTGAAGCTGGGCAATGAGCAGTTCTTC; CDR3: CASSSLSLKLGNEQFF
J: TRBJ1-1; size: few; V: TRBV15; D: NA; DNA: TGTGCCACCAGCAGAGATCTCAGGGGAAGAGCTTTCTTT; CDR3: CATSRDLRGRAFF
J: TRBJ2-3; size: NA; V: TRBV18; D: NA; DNA: TGTGCCAGCTCACCAAGGTCGCCAGATACGCAGTATTTT; CDR3: CASSPRSPDTQYF
J: TRBJ2-1; size: NA; V: TRBV5-6; D: TRBD1; DNA: TGTGCCAGCAGCTTCCTGGGACAGGGTCAGAATGAGCAGTTCTTC; CDR3: CASSFLGQGQNEQFF
J: TRBJ2-7; size: few; V: TRBV12-3/TRBV12-4; D: NA; DNA: TGTGCCAGCAGTTTAAGTGGGTTATACTACGAGCAGTACTTC; CDR3: CASSLSGLYYEQYF
J: TRBJ1-2; size: many; V: TRBV14; D: NA; DNA: TGTGCCAGCAGCCAAGGACAGACCACCCCCTATGGCTACACCTTC; CDR3: CASSQGQTTPYGYTF
J: TRBJ2-5; size: few; V: TRBV7-8; D: NA; DNA: TGTGCCAGCAGCCCGCACGGGAGTGAGGAGACCCAGTACTTC; CDR3: CASSPHGSEETQYF
J: TRBJ2-2; size: few; V: TRBV12-3/TRBV12-4; D: TRBD2; DNA: TGTGCCAGCAGTCCGGGGCGGGAGTGGGCCGGGGAGCTGTTTTTT; CDR3: CASSPGREWAGELFF
J: TRBJ2-2; size: few; V: TRBV7-2; D: TRBD2; DNA: TGTGCCAGCAGCTTAGTCGGGCTAGCGGGCACCGGGGAGCTGTTTTTT; CDR3: CASSLVGLAGTGELFF
J: TRBJ1-1; size: NA; V: TRBV4-2; D: NA; DNA: TGTGCCAGCAGCCAACTCAGTAATCCCCCTGAAGCTTTCTTT; CDR3: CASSQLSNPPEAFF
J: TRBJ1-5; size: few; V: TRBV4-3; D: NA; DNA: TGCGCCAGCAGCCAAGATCGTTGGGGGGAGGATCAGCCCCAGCATTTT; CDR3: CASSQDRWGEDQPQHF
J: TRBJ1-4; size: few; V: TRBV28; D: NA; DNA: TGTGCCAGCAGTCGGGGAAATGAAAAACTGTTTTTT; CDR3: CASSRGNEKLFF
J: TRBJ2-2; size: few; V: TRBV7-9; D: NA; DNA: TGTGCCAGCCGGCCGGACGGACGGAGGACCGGGGAGCTGTTTTTT; CDR3: CASRPDGRRTGELFF
J: TRBJ2-1; size: many; V: TRBV7-2; D: TRBD1; DNA: TGTGCCAGCAGCCTTCGACAGGGGGCGTTGAATGAGCAGTTCTTC; CDR3: CASSLRQGALNEQFF
J: TRBJ1-2; size: NA; V: TRBV19; D: NA; DNA: TGTGCCACCCCAGGGAATAGGGGTGGCTACACCTTC; CDR3: CATPGNRGGYTF
J: TRBJ2-7; size: NA; V: TRBV12-3/TRBV12-4; D: NA; DNA: TGTGCCAGCAGTTTACGGGGATTTTACTACGAGCAGTACTTC; CDR3: CASSLRGFYYEQYF
J: TRBJ1-3; size: few; V: TRBV18; D: NA; DNA: TGTGCCAGTGTTCCCGGACAGCCGTCTGGAAACACCATATATTTT; CDR3: CASVPGQPSGNTIYF
J: TRBJ2-1; size: few; V: TRBV6-5; D: NA; DNA: TGTGCCAGCAGTTACGGCACACTCAATGAGCAGTTCTTC; CDR3: CASSYGTLNEQFF
J: TRBJ2-3; size: few; V: TRBV6-2/TRBV6-3; D: NA; DNA: TGTGCCAGCAGTTACACCGCGGATACGCAGTATTTT; CDR3: CASSYTADTQYF
J: TRBJ1-2; size: few; V: TRBV7-2; D: NA; DNA: TGTGCCAGCAGCCTCCCGGCTAACACCTTC; CDR3: CASSLPANTF
J: TRBJ1-6; size: NA; V: TRBV19; D: TRBD1; DNA: TGTGCCAGTAAATCAACAGGGGTGAGTTCACCCCTCCACTTT; CDR3: CASKSTGVSSPLHF
J: TRBJ2-2; size: few; V: TRBV7-8; D: NA; DNA: TGTGCCAGCAGCAATACAGGGCGGGTTGGGGAGCTGTTTTTT; CDR3: CASSNTGRVGELFF
J: TRBJ2-6; size: few; V: TRBV5-6; D: NA; DNA: TGTGCCAGCAGCTCGGCGAGGGGGGCCAACGTCCTGACTTTC; CDR3: CASSSARGANVLTF
J: TRBJ2-5; size: NA; V: TRBV7-2; D: NA; DNA: TGTGCCAGCAGCCCGCCTTTTGAGGGAGAGACCCAGTACTTC; CDR3: CASSPPFEGETQYF